This T cell receptor beta chain was captured by sequencing in a study of CD8+ T cells in alopecia areata. The CDR3 contains 15 residues. Germline V CDR1 and CDR2: LGHNA, YSLEER. With 0 bases removed from V and 0 bases from J, the gap between germline ends came to 6 bases. Treatment indicated: oral pan-JAK inhibitor, 5-10 mg twice daily. The investigators collected lesional scalp punch biopsies and peripheral blood from alopecia areata patients. This clone has only a few counts. Its target is unknown. As the sequencing template, cDNA was produced by extracting RNA and reverse transcribing it. The repertoire was sequenced with immunoSEQ multiplex PCR; TCRdb's copy has only in-frame clones and lacks some. The table has 150,000 or so clones, 50% to 70% seen once. Study-level results: Across lesional scalp, and particularly alopecia totalis/universalis, clonality surpassed that of normal scalp. Many expanded lesional clones persisted in scalp and blood during tofacitinib treatment.

The sample in question was CD4+ T cells sorted from blood, obtained at week 4, from a patient treated with tofacitinib. This TCR was recovered from a human donor with alopecia areata. The chain has TRBV4-3 and TRBJ2-1; D is undetermined. The CDR3 protein is CASSQDPRSYNEQFF. Written as DNA, the CDR3 is TGCGCCAGCAGCCAAGATCCCCGCTCCTACAATGAGCAGTTCTTC.